Detailed here is one T cell receptor (beta chain). The target antigen is unknown. V dropped 0 bases and J dropped 1; count of bases not matched to a gene: 4. The length of the CDR3 is 17 residues. Germline CDR1 and CDR2: SNHLY and FYNNEI. This sample is drawn from a study of cytomegalovirus exposure and HLA in healthy donors. Turning to the study itself: Within an early data release were tens of millions of unique TCRs drawn from HLA-typed donors.

The PCR had 60 Vbeta and 13 Jbeta primers. Using immunoSEQ multiplex PCR, the repertoire was profiled, and TCRdb retains in-frame clones only, with some absent. The sample has 200,000 to 300,000 clones; over 75% are singletons. Findings and caveats of the study: A later analysis reported that several of the most significant clusters appeared to be linked to common viral pathogens, among them Epstein-Barr virus. Highly shared variants forming one cluster were likely a sequencing artifact. A later analysis linked a missense DCLRE1C variant to TCR beta V- and J-gene trimming.

This chain uses TRBV2 with TRBJ1-4; TRBD1 matches 8 bases. The sequence came from a boy aged 10-17 years in good health and CMV-seronegative. Sequenced: PBMCs. The CDR3 protein is CASSEAGTGLTNEKLFF. CDR3 in DNA: TGTGCCAGCAGTGAAGCTGGGACAGGCTTAACTAATGAAAAACTGTTTTTT.